These 7 T cell receptor beta chains were sequenced from one sample in a study of shared clonotypes between healthy human individuals. The method was immunoSEQ multiplex PCR; TCRdb's version includes in-frame clones alone and lacks a portion of them. The table has approximately 2.5 million clones, 93% seen once. The sequencing input was naive CD4+ T cells from PBMCs. The sample's subset: CD45RA+ positively selected. These receptors were obtained from a man aged 18 to 29 in good health. Some clones in this sample may be carry-over from other donors' samples.

Regarding this clone: Germline and junction disagree at one end, which may indicate a read error. The chain couples TRBV10-3 to TRBJ2-1; D possibly corresponds to TRBD1 (5 bases). CDR3 size: 16 residues. The V gene's germline CDR1 is ENHRY and CDR2 SYGVKD. CDR3 loop: CAISEFMGPTYNEQFF. In DNA, the CDR3 is TGTGCCATCAGTGAGTTTATGGGGCCTACCTACAATGAACAGTTCTTC.

This chain uses TRBV5-1 with TRBJ2-1; D might be TRBD2 (5 bases). The germline V and J ends were trimmed by 4 bases and 6 bases, with 14 bases remaining between them. Germline V gene data show CDR1 as SGHRS and CDR2 as YFSETQ. The CDR3 sequence is 14 residues long. The CDR3 sequence: CASSDPGSSNEQFF. CDR3 sequence (DNA): TGCGCCAGCAGCGATCCGGGGTCGAGCAATGAGCAGTTCTTC.

The V and J genes are TRBV4-2 and TRBJ2-7; a possible D gene is TRBD2 (6 bases). Between the trimmed V and J ends, which lost 1 base and 7 bases, there was a span of 17 bases. This CDR3 has 15 amino acids. Germline V gives CDR1 LGHNA, CDR2 YNFKEQ. In DNA, the CDR3 is TGTGCCAGCAGCCAAGCAGAGAACCGGGGGAGAGAGCAGTACTTC. It translates to CASSQAENRGREQYF.

As for this clone: The same CDR3 also results from other DNA sequences found in this sample. This chain uses TRBV11-2 with TRBJ2-7; 10 bases agree with TRBD1. CDR3 length: 13 amino acids. Germline V gives CDR1 SGHAT, CDR2 FQNNGV. V was pared by 5 bases and J by 3 bases, with 1 base of the junction left unmatched. The DNA of the CDR3 is TGTGCCAGCAGCAGGGACAGGGGCTACGAGCAGTACTTC. Its translation is CASSRDRGYEQYF. Using reference TRBV11-2 and TRBJ2-7 for the parts outside the CDR3, the full variable domain is EAGVAQSPRYKIIEKRQSVAFWCNPISGHATLYWYQQILGQGPKLLIQFQNNGVVDDSQLPKDRFSAERLKGVDSTLKIQPAKLEDSAVYLCASSRDRGYEQYFGPGTRLTVT.

The chain uses TRBV28 and TRBJ2-5; D gene uncertain. CDR1 is MDHEN, CDR2 SYDVKM, per germline. The V end was cut by 1 base, the J end by 4 bases, with 13 bases between. The CDR3 consists of 15 residues. The CDR3: CASSLLGQVGETQYF. DNA of the CDR3: TGTGCCAGCAGTTTATTAGGGCAGGTAGGAGAGACCCAGTACTTC.

This sequence joins TRBV18 and TRBJ2-7; D unclear. Germline V lookup: CDR1 KGHSH, CDR2 LQKENI. The CDR3 runs to 16 residues. V dropped 3 bases and J dropped 0 bases, with 15 bases sitting between them. CDR3 region: CASSPYDTTISYEQYF. CDR3 nucleotide sequence: TGTGCCAGCTCACCGTACGATACTACCATCTCCTACGAGCAGTACTTC.

The rearrangement uses TRBV5-1 and TRBJ1-1; the match to TRBD1 covers 10 bases. The CDR3 is 16 amino acids. CDR1 and CDR2 (germline): SGHRS, YFSETQ. V shed 4 bases and J 2 bases; nucleotides not matched to a gene: 8. The CDR3 DNA sequence: TGCGCCAGCAGCCCCACCGGGACAGGGGTTAACACTGAAGCTTTCTTT. Translated, it gives CASSPTGTGVNTEAFF. Complete variable domain (other parts from reference TRBV5-1 and TRBJ1-1): KAGVTQTPRYLIKTRGQQVTLSCSPISGHRSVSWYQQTPGQGLQFLFEYFSETQRNKGNFPGRFSGRQFSNSRSEMNVSTLELGDSALYLCASSPTGTGVNTEAFFGQGTRLTVV.